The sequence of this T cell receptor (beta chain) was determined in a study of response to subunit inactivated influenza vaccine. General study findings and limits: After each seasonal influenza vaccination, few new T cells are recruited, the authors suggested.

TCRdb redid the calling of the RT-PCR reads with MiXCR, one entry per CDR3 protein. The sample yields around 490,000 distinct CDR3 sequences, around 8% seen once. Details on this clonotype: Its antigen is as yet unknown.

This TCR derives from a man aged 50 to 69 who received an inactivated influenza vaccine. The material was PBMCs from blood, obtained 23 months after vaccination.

CDR3 nucleotide sequence: TGTGCCAGCAGTGAAGTTGCGCAGGTGTACTCCTACGAGCAGTACTTC. This translates into CASSEVAQVYSYEQYF. V gene TRBV2 combines with J gene TRBJ2-7; no firm D call. Germline V gene data show CDR1 as SNHLY and CDR2 as FYNNEI. With 1 base removed from V and 0 bases from J, the gap between germline ends came to 13 bases. The CDR3 is 16 residues long. Together with reference TRBV2 and TRBJ2-7, the CDR3 gives the full variable domain: EPEVTQTPSHQVTQMGQEVILRCVPISNHLYFYWYRQILGQKVEFLVSFYNNEISEKSEIFDDQFSVERPDGSNFTLKIRSTKLEDSAMYFCASSEVAQVYSYEQYFGPGTRLTVT.